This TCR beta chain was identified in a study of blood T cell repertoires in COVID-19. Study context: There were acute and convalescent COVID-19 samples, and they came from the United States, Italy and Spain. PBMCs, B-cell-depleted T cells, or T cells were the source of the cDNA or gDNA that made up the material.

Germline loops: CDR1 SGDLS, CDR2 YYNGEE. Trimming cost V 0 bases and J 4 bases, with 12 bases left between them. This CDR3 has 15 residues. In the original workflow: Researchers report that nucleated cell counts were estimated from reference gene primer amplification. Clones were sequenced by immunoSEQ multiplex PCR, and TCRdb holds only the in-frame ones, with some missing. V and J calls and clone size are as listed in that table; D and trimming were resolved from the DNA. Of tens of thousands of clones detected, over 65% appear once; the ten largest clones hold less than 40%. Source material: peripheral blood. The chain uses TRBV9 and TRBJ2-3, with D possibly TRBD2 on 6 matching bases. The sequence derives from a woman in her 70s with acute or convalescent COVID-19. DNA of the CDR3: TGTGCCAGCAGCGTAGCGGGAGTCAGTGCAGATACGCAGTATTTT. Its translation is CASSVAGVSADTQYF.